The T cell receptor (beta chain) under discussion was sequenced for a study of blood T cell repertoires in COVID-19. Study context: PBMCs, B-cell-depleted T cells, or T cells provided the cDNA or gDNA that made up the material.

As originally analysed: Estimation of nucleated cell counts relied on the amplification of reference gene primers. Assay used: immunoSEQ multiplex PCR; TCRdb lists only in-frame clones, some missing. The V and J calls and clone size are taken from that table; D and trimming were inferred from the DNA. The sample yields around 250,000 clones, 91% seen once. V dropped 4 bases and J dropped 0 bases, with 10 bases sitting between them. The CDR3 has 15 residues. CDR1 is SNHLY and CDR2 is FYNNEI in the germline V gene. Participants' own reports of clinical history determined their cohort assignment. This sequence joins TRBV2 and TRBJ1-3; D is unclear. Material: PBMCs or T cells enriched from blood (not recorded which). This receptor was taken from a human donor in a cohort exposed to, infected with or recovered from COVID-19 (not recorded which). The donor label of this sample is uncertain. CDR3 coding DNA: TGTGCCAGCAGTGGAACAGCCAGCTCTGGAAACACCATATATTTT. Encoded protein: CASSGTASSGNTIYF.